This TCR beta chain came from a study of blood T cell repertoires in COVID-19 (TCRdb year 2020). Some background on the complete study: Samples from collaborators originated in the United States, Italy and Spain and spanned both the acute and convalescent phases of COVID-19. Sample metadata almost always included a de-identified subject ID, COVID-19 status, age in years and sex. The material from the prospective study consisted of cDNA or gDNA derived from T cells, B-cell-depleted T cells, or PBMCs. The dataset comprised deeply sampled blood TCRbeta repertoires from subjects exposed to, actively infected with, or recovered from COVID-19. A freely available public database, intended as a resource for researchers studying the immune response to SARS-CoV-2, is where the repertoires were released. HLA class I and class II types, where available, came from metadata supplied by the sample provider rather than from assay-based typing. Samples came from the ongoing ImmuneRACE study (first 160 participants) plus 1,254 subjects from 6 global collaborators. The research as a whole found: How much clinical and demographic metadata was included differed by source and by participant, and the metadata was provided uncurated.

A word on this clone: Its recognized antigen is unknown. No much larger clonotype is one base removed from it; base qualities were not supplied.

TCRbeta CDR3 regions were amplified from genomic DNA by means of the immunoSEQ Assay, a bias-controlled multiplex PCR. As for the authors' bioinformatics: Within the assay, amplification of reference gene primers was used to estimate how many nucleated cells each sample contained. Sequence reads were collapsed and filtered to measure the absolute abundance of every unique TCRbeta CDR3 rearrangement. For each sample, productive Simpson clonality was calculated as the square root of Simpson's diversity index over productive rearrangements. TCRdb obtained this table from immuneACCESS and retained in-frame rearrangements with V and J assigned. These tables miss some clones; where compared with another copy, unresolved V genes account for less than half of the shortfall, and the remainder is unexplained. That table is the source of V, J and clone size, and D and trimming were worked out from the DNA. The sample profile shows fewer than 200,000 clones; approximately 91% of them were found once. The ten largest clones capture roughly 5% of the sample.

The CDR3 has 16 amino acids, counting the end cysteine and phenylalanine. The CDR3 DNA has 48 bases and is translated from base 1. Cut back by 7 bases and 6 bases, the V and J ends lie 22 bases apart. Reading the germline V gene gives CDR1 SGHRS and CDR2 YFSETQ. At one collaborating source in Seattle, patients were enrolled during active infection and were followed longitudinally through the course of disease. Whole blood was collected in K2EDTA tubes by collaborating institutions according to the institutions' own protocols. Collaborator samples were shipped for TCRbeta analysis as frozen whole blood, isolated PBMCs, or DNA extracted from either sample type.

This receptor was obtained from a young man with COVID-19, enrolled during active disease. The sequenced material came from peripheral blood. This chain is built from TRBV5-1 and TRBJ2-2; matching of 6 bases hints at TRBD2 as the D gene. The DNA sequence is as follows: TGCGCCAGCCGCGTTACGGGACTCCCGGGGGCCGGGGAGCTGTTTTTT. Its translation is CASRVTGLPGAGELFF.